The text below deals with one T cell receptor (beta chain). The target antigen is unknown. The source of the sample is a study of T cells in Graves' hyperthyroidism and ophthalmopathy. About the research overall: It was at initial diagnosis, before any treatment, that peripheral blood was collected. General study results and limits: Ophthalmopathy stood apart from stable hyperthyroidism in a 13 V-J model. Most clonotypes expanded in thyroid above 0.001 were likewise present in blood.

Cells are PBMCs isolated from around 10 ml of fresh blood. Template material for amplifying TCR beta CDR3 regions consisted of RNA transcripts. First-round RT-PCR with HTBI primers amplified the TCR CDR3 region. Each CDR3 protein gets one entry after TCRdb re-called the multiplex PCR reads with MiXCR. The sample records 450,000 to 500,000 distinct CDR3 sequences, 22% being singletons. The specimen was blood. This sequence was found in a woman aged 70-85 years with Graves' ophthalmopathy.

CDR3 bases: TGTGCCAGCAGCCCCCAGGGACAGACAACTAATGAAAAACTGTTTTTT. It specifies CASSPQGQTTNEKLFF. The chain joins TRBV5-8 to TRBJ1-4; 7 bases map to TRBD1. This CDR3 spans 16 amino acids. Trimming at V came to 4 bases and at J to 0 bases, leaving 6 bases not matched to a gene. Germline assignment: CDR1 SGHTS and CDR2 YDEGEE.